This T cell receptor (beta chain) stems from a study of blood T cell repertoires in COVID-19. Study details: Specimens from acute and convalescent COVID-19 originated in the United States, Italy and Spain. The cDNA or gDNA used as material had been derived from T cells, B-cell-depleted T cells, or PBMCs.

The V end lost 9 bases, the J end lost 11 bases, and 26 bases lay between the germline ends. The CDR3 is made up of 15 amino acids. Germline assignment: CDR1 MNHEY and CDR2 SMNVEV (reference sequence). The protocol was immunoSEQ multiplex PCR, while the TCRdb copy is restricted to in-frame clones and leaves out a portion. The repertoire holds about 140,000 clones, with just over 85% as singletons. Sequencing was carried out using peripheral blood. This TCR derives from a woman aged 60-75 years with acute or convalescent COVID-19. This chain joins TRBV27 and TRBJ2-1; D gene ambiguous. CDR3 DNA sequence: TGTGCCAGTCCTGTTAAACCCAGGATTCCGGTTAAGCAGTTCTTC. As protein: CASPVKPRIPVKQFF.